This T cell receptor (beta chain) was observed in a study of identical twins (TCRdb year 2016). Regarding the study in general: TCR alpha and beta repertoires from monozygotic twins, unrelated adults of various ages and cord blood were deep-sequenced to test whether fetal clonotypes persist. To rule out contamination, replicate twin experiments were performed at different times with different library preparation protocols.

Every donor was a healthy Caucasian. About this clonotype: Its antigen has not been determined. No qualities accompany the bases; no much larger clone lies one base away.

What the authors observed across the whole study: Zero-insertion analyses could be partly confounded by invariant T cells such as MAIT and iNKT, although diverse VJ usage argued against such confounding for most clonotypes. Recombination models systematically underestimated out-of-frame TCR alpha sharing in monozygotic twins but agreed with sharing between unrelated individuals. Out-of-frame TCR alpha sequences shared between twins showed an excess of low generation-probability sequences compared with coincidental sharing between unrelated individuals. Because the same donors could not be followed over many years, the conclusions depended on cross-sectional statistical analysis. Abundant cord blood beta clonotypes had fewer insertions, young adult naive repertoires showed a similar but weaker trend, and memory repertoires showed no such trend. The excess sharing between twins in beta out-of-frame sequences was weaker because fewer shared sequences reduced the signal-to-noise ratio.

CDR1 and CDR2 were assigned from the germline V gene as SGHVS and FQNEAQ. Including cysteine and phenylalanine, the CDR3 has 16 amino acids. Here the CDR3 DNA is all that survives: 48 bases in frame from base 1. Here V drops 1 base and J drops 8 bases, and the junction holds 6 bases not matched to any gene. The library was produced with 5' RACE. For sequencing, an Illumina HiSeq 2000 was employed. Template switching introduced a universal primer binding site; the final cDNA contained a unique molecular identifier, enabling accurate counting of TCR cDNA molecules. Specific primers in the conserved constant-segment region were used to synthesize first-strand cDNA for the TCR alpha and beta chains. To control for contamination, every cDNA library was double barcoded, receiving both a SMART-Mk sample barcode and Illumina barcodes. Two successive PCR steps introduced TruSeq adapter sequences along with Illumina sample barcodes. TCR alpha and beta cDNA libraries were sequenced on the Illumina HiSeq platform with custom primers. Per the source publication's procedure: Raw reads were processed with MiGEC to extract unique molecular identifiers, and MiXCR was used to determine CDR3 positions. Recombination models were inferred per individual with the repgenHMM and IGoR tools using an EM algorithm. The tcR package in R was used for shared clonotype analysis, with sharing normalized by the product of cloneset sizes. To study raw recombination without the effects of thymic and clonal selection, out-of-frame nonproductive sequences were analyzed. TCRdb ran its own pipeline on the public reads, namely fastp trimming at Q25 and MiXCR clone calling, and kept in-frame beta chains. Every CDR3 protein is listed once, alongside the most common genes and DNA of its rows. TCRdb's processing, not the authors' own work, is the source of the V and J calls. This sample comprises around 1.7 million distinct CDR3 sequences, under 35% of them detected only once. Clones ranked in the top ten supply over 0.25% of the sample.

Sequenced input: cord blood. The chain employs TRBV7-8 and TRBJ1-4; TRBD1 matches 11 bases in the middle. This clonotype was obtained from a newborn girl in good health. The CDR3 region reads CASSLGSRDRGEKLFF. The nucleotides read TGTGCCAGCAGCTTAGGTTCCCGGGACAGGGGGGAAAAACTGTTTTTT.